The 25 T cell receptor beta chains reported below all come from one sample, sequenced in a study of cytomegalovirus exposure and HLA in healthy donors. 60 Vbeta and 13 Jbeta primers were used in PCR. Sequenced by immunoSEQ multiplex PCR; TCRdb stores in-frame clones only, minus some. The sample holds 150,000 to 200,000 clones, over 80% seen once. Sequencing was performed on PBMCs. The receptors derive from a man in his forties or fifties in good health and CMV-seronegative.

The CDR3 spells CASSLEAGIETQYF. The CDR3 coding sequence is TGTGCCAGCAGCTTAGAAGCGGGGATAGAGACCCAGTACTTC. This rearrangement joins TRBV7-2 to TRBJ2-5; 7 bases fit TRBD2. Per the germline V gene, CDR1 is SGHTA and CDR2 is FQGNSA. This CDR3 comprises 14 residues. The J segment lost 4 bases and the V segment lost 1 base, leaving 3 bases of the junction unmatched.

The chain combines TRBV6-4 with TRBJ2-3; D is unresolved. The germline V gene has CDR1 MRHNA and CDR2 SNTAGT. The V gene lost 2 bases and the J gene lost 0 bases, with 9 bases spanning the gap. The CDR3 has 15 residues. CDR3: CASSDEATSTDTQYF. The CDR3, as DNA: TGTGCCAGCAGTGACGAGGCGACTAGCACAGATACGCAGTATTTT.

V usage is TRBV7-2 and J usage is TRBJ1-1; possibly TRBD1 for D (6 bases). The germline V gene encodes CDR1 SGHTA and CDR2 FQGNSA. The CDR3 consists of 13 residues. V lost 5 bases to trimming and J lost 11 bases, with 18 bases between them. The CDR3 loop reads CASSDRDKVWAFF. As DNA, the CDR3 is TGTGCCAGCAGCGACCGGGACAAAGTCTGGGCTTTCTTT.

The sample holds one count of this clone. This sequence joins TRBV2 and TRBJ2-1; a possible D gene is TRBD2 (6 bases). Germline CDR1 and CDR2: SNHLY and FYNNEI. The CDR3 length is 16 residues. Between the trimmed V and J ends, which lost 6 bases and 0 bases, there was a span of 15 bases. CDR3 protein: CASRPGLHSSYNEQFF. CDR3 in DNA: TGTGCCAGCAGGCCGGGACTTCACAGCTCCTACAATGAGCAGTTCTTC. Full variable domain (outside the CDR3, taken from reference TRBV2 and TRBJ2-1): EPEVTQTPSHQVTQMGQEVILRCVPISNHLYFYWYRQILGQKVEFLVSFYNNEISEKSEIFDDQFSVERPDGSNFTLKIRSTKLEDSAMYFCASRPGLHSSYNEQFFGPGTRLTVL.

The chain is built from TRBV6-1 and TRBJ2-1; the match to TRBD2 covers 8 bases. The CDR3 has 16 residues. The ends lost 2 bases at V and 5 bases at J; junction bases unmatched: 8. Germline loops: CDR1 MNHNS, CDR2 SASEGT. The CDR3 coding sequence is TGTGCCAGCAGTGAACGTGGGTCGGGGGGGCACAATGAGCAGTTCTTC. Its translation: CASSERGSGGHNEQFF.

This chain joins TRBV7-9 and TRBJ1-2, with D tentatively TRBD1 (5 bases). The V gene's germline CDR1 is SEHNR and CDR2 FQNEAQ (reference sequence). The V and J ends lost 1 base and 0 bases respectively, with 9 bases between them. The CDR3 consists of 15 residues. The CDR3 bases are TGTGCCAGCAGCTTAGTCCAGGGCCCTAACTATGGCTACACCTTC. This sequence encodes CASSLVQGPNYGYTF.

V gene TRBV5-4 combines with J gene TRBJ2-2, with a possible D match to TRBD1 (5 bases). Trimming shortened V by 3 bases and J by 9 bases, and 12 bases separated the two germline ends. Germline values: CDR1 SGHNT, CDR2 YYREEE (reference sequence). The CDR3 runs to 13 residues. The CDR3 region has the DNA TGTGCCAGCAGCTCGAAGCAGGGCAGGGAGCTGTTTTTT. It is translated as CASSSKQGRELFF.

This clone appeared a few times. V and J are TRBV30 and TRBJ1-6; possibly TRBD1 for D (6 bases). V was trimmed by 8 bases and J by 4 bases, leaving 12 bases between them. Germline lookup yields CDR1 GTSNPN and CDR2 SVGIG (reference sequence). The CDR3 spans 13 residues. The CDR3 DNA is TGTGCCGGAACAGGGCAATATAATTCACCCCTCCACTTT. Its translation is CAGTGQYNSPLHF.

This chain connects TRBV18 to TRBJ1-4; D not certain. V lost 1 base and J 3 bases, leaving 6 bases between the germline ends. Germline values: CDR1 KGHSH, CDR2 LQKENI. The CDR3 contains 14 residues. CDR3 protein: CASSPRGSNEKLFF. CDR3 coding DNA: TGTGCCAGCTCACCACGAGGTTCTAATGAAAAACTGTTTTTT.

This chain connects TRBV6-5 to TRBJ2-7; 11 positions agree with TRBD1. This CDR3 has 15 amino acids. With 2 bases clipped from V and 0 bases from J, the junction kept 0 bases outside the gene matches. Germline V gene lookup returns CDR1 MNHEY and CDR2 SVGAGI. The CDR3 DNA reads TGTGCCAGCAGTTACGGGACAGGGGGCTCCTACGAGCAGTACTTC. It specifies CASSYGTGGSYEQYF.

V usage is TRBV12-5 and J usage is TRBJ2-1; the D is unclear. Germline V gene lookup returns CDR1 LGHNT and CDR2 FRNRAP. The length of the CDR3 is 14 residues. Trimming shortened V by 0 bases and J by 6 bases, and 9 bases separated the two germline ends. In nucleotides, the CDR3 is TGTGCTAGTGGTTTGGTACTGCCTACCAATGAGCAGTTCTTC. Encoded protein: CASGLVLPTNEQFF. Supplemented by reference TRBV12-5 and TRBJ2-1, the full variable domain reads DARVTQTPRHKVTEMGQEVTMRCQPILGHNTVFWYRQTMMQGLELLAYFRNRAPLDDSGMPKDRFSAEMPDATLATLKIQPSEPRDSAVYFCASGLVLPTNEQFFGPGTRLTVL.

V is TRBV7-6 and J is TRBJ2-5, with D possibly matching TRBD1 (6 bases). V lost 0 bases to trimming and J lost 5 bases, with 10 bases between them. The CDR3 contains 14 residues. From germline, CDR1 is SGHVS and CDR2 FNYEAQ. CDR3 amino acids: CASSLAAGVETQYF. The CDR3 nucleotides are TGTGCCAGCAGCTTAGCCGCAGGGGTGGAGACCCAGTACTTC.

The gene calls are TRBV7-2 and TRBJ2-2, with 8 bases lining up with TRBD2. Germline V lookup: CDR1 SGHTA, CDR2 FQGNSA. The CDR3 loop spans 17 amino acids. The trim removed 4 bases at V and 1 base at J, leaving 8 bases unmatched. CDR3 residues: CASSYQLTSGNTGELFF. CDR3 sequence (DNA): TGTGCCAGCAGCTATCAGCTCACTAGCGGGAACACCGGGGAGCTGTTTTTT.

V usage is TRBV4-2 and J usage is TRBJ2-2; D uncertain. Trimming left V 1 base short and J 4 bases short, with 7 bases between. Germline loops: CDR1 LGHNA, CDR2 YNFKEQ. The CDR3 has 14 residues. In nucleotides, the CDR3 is TGTGCCAGCAGCCAAGCTCAGATCACCGGGGAGCTGTTTTTT. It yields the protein CASSQAQITGELFF.

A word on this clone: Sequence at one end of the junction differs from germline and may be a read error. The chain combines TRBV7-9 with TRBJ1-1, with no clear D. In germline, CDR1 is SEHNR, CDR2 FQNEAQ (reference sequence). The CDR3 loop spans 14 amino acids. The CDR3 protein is CSSSLPRGNTEAFF. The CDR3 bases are TGTTCCAGCAGCCTTCCCCGGGGGAACACTGAAGCTTTCTTT.

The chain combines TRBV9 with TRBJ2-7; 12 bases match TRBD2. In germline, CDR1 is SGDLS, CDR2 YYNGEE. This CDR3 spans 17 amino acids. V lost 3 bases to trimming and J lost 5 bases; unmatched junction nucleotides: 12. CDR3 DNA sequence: TGTGCCAGCAGCGCAGGAGGACTAGCGGGGTTCAAGGACGAGCAGTACTTC. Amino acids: CASSAGGLAGFKDEQYF.

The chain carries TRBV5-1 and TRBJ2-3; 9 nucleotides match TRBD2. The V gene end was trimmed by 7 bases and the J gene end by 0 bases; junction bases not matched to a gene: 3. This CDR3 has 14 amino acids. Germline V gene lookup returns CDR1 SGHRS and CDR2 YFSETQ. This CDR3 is CASYSGRSTDTQYF. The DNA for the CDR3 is TGCGCCAGCTACAGCGGGAGGAGCACAGATACGCAGTATTTT.

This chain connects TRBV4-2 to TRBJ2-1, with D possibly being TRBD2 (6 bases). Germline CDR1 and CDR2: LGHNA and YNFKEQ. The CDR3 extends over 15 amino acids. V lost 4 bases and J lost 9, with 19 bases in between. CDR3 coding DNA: TGTGCCAGCAGCCGCCTGGAGGGCCCTCAGGGTGAGCAGTTCTTC. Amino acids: CASSRLEGPQGEQFF.

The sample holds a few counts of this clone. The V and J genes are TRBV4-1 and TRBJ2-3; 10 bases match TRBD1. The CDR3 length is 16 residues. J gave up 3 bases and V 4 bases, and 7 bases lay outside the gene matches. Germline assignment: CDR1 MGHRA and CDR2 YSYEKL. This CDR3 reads CASSRTGTGVTDTQYF. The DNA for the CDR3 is TGCGCCAGCAGCCGTACCGGGACAGGGGTGACAGATACGCAGTATTTT.

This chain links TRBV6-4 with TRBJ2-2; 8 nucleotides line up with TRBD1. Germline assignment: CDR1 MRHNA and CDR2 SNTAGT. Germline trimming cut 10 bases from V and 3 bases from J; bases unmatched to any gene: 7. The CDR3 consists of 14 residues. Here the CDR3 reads CATRQGAHTGELFF. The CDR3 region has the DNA TGTGCCACCAGGCAGGGGGCCCACACCGGGGAGCTGTTTTTT.

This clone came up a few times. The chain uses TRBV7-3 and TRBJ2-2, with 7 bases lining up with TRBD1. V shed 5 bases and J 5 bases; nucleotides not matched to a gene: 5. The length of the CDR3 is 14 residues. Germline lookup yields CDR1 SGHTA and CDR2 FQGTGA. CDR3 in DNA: TGTGCCAGCAGCCCAACAGGGGAAACCGGGGAGCTGTTTTTT. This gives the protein CASSPTGETGELFF.

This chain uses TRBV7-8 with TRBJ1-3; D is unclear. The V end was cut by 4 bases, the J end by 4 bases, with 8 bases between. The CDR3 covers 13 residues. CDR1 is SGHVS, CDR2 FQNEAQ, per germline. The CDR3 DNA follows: TGTGCCAGCAGCTCCGCGGTGGGAAACACCATATATTTT. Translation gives CASSSAVGNTIYF.

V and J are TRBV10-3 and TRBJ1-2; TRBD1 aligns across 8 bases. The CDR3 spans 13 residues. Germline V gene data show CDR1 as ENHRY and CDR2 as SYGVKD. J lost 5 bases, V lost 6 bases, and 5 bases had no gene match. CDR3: CAIRGQVGYGYTF. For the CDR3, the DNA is TGTGCCATCAGGGGACAGGTCGGGTATGGCTACACCTTC.

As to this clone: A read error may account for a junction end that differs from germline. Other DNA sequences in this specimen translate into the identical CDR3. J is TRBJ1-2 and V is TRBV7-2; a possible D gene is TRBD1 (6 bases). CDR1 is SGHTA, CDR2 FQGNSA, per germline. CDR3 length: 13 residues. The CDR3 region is CASSLTGLPGYTF. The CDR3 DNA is TGTGCCAGCAGCTTAACAGGGCTCCCCGGCTACACTTTC.

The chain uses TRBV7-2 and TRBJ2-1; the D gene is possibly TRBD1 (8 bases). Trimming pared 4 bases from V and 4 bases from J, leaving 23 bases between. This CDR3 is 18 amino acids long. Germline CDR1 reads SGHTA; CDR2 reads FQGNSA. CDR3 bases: TGTGCCAGCAGCTCTAGGGGGGGGACAGGAAATTTTTACAATGAGCAGTTCTTC. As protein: CASSSRGGTGNFYNEQFF.